This TCR beta chain is from a study of T-cell memory formation after mild COVID-19. For the study at large: In these data, TCR clusters were largely donor specific.

This clonotype came up a few times. What it binds is unknown. TCR alpha and TCR beta cDNA libraries carrying sample barcodes and UMIs were produced by 5'RACE using constant-segment primers. MiXCR, run by TCRdb on the 5' RACE reads, gives a single entry per CDR3 protein. The table records about 390,000 distinct CDR3 sequences, about 17% of them present only once. Study results and limitations: Clones contracting over day 15 to 85 were CD4/CD8 balanced, with later expanders leaning CD4+. Memory from before infection featured some responding clones, which suggests cross-reactive memory joined.

The sequenced material came from PBMCs or a T cell subset sorted from them (not recorded which). This TCR was sampled from a young man who had mild COVID-19 (a few samples of this study predate the infection). Cell type and time point are not known.

The CDR3 reads CASSDGGRTDTQYF. CDR3 DNA: TGCGCCAGCAGTGACGGGGGGAGGACAGATACGCAGTATTTT. The chain links TRBV10-2 to TRBJ2-3; 7 nucleotides line up with TRBD2. From germline, CDR1 is WSHSY and CDR2 SAAADI. J was trimmed by 3 bases and V by 3 bases; bases with no gene match: 3. The CDR3 extends over 14 amino acids.